This T cell receptor (beta chain) was found in a study of cytomegalovirus exposure and HLA in healthy donors. In nominal health when sampled, donors likely had unrecorded immune exposures nonetheless. PCR primers comprised 60 Vbeta and 13 Jbeta primers. Method: immunoSEQ multiplex PCR; TCRdb's copy keeps in-frame clones and lacks some. The table has 95,000 to 150,000 clones, over 65% seen once. On this clone itself: What it recognizes is unknown.

General study results and limits: It was likely that a cluster of highly shared sequence variants was a sequencing artifact. Using a false discovery rate of 0.05, a later analysis showed that 16,951 TCR beta sequences were associated with HLA alleles. The listing of roughly 160 TCR beta chains classed them as cytomegalovirus-associated.

The CDR3 length is 13 residues. Germline CDR1 reads SGHNT; CDR2 reads YYREEE (reference sequence). Trimming took off 1 base at V and 5 bases at J, with 7 bases between the two ends. The sample consisted of PBMCs. This sequence originates from a man in his late teens or twenties in good health and CMV-seronegative. The chain has TRBV5-4 and TRBJ2-1; D uncertain. This CDR3 reads CASSLRSHNEQFF. The CDR3 coding sequence is TGTGCCAGCAGCTTGCGCAGTCACAATGAGCAGTTCTTC. Full variable domain (outside the CDR3, taken from reference TRBV5-4 and TRBJ2-1): ETGVTQSPTHLIKTRGQQVTLRCSSQSGHNTVSWYQQALGQGPQFIFQYYREEENGRGNFPPRFSGLQFPNYSSELNVNALELDDSALYLCASSLRSHNEQFFGPGTRLTVL.